This T cell receptor beta chain was identified during a study of post-analysis software for immune sequencing data (dated by TCRdb to between 2014 and 2017). Concerning the study at large: Recorded disease courses included relapsing-remitting, secondary progressive and progressive-relapsing multiple sclerosis, with some patients lacking subtype annotation. The patient repertoires were set against under 12 previously published healthy control repertoires from donors whose ages ranged from roughly 6 to 27 years. A subset of samples was prepared in parallel using single-end sample barcoding, then pooled and co-amplified after Illumina adapter ligation. Study-level results and caveats: The multiple sclerosis patient group was slightly younger than the control group. Patients showed significantly higher frequencies than controls for roughly five TRBV segments, among them TRBV5-6, TRBV5-1 and TRBV20-1. When samples were clustered directly using the F measure, samples prepared in the same batch co-clustered strongly, which prompted a batch-effect correction. Significantly lower normalized Chao1 diversity was found in multiple sclerosis patients than in controls, suggesting substantial peripheral T-cell clonal expansion.

The V and J ends are trimmed by 5 bases and 2 bases, leaving 10 bases between them. CDR1 and CDR2 are read off the germline V gene (reference sequence) as MNHEY and SMNVEV. There are 13 amino acids in the CDR3, from cysteine to phenylalanine inclusive. The DNA shown is the 39-base CDR3, in frame from base 1. TCR beta repertoires were profiled from peripheral blood of approximately 13 young patients with multiple sclerosis to demonstrate the VDJtools post-analysis software. The patients with multiple sclerosis were children and adolescents between 6 and 15 years of age. This clonotype was seen once. The antigen it binds to is not known. No base quality information exists; no much larger clone differs at one position. The library relied on PCR. The sequencing machine was an Illumina HiSeq 2500. To reduce PCR and sequencing biases, unique molecular identifiers were built into the TCR beta cDNA libraries. Per 1 to 10 million input T cells, 500,000 or so cDNA molecules were obtained, such that each molecule approximated one T cell. The patient libraries were prepared and sequenced with the same protocol used for the earlier healthy control dataset. Samples belonging to the same batch were prepared together, multiplexed and sequenced on a shared HiSeq lane. The paper's processing steps were these. MIGEC was used to process the raw barcoded reads, and molecular identifier groups with only a single read were discarded before consensus assembly and CDR3 extraction. VDJtools was used for post-analysis of the clonotype tables, with diversity normalized by down-sampling every dataset to the smallest sample size. To correct batch-related cross-sample contamination, repertoire overlap clustering matched CDR3 amino acid sequences but not nucleotide sequences. The public reads were run again by TCRdb, first through fastp at Q25 and then through MiXCR, and only productive beta chains were kept. For every CDR3 protein sequence, its rows merge into one entry that carries the most common genes and DNA. TCRdb's processing, not the study's, gives the V and J calls here. The sample table holds about 770,000 distinct CDR3 sequences, of which under 60% were seen once. Roughly 4.9% of the sample belongs to the ten largest clones.

The chain was built from TRBV27 and TRBJ2-7; the D gene is unclear. This TCR came from a girl aged 10-17 years with multiple sclerosis. Material: blood. This receptor has the CDR3 CASSRFGPYEQYF. The DNA reads as follows: TGTGCCAGCAGTCGCTTCGGACCCTACGAGCAGTACTTC.